A selection of T cell receptor beta chains follows, all from one sample in a study of cytomegalovirus exposure and HLA in healthy donors. Only in-frame clones appear in the TCRdb table, and some are missing; sequencing was by immunoSEQ multiplex PCR. There are tens of thousands of clones in the sample; 85% to 95% occur only once, and under 0.9% lies in the top ten. Sequencing was done on a sample of PBMCs. These receptors came from a woman under 30 in good health and CMV-seronegative. The CDR3 runs from the conserved cysteine through the conserved F or W. Fields, in order: clone size, J gene, D gene, V gene, CDR3 protein, CDR3 DNA. The D gene is left open where the match is weak. The listing skips clone size in some rows; elsewhere it reads once, few, many or a size class.

abundance: -
j_gene: TRBJ1-5
d_gene: TRBD1
v_gene: TRBV28
CDR3aa: CASSFSQGSNQPQHF
CDR3nt: TGTGCCAGCAGTTTTTCACAGGGGAGCAATCAGCCCCAGCATTTT

abundance: -
j_gene: TRBJ1-2
d_gene: TRBD1
v_gene: TRBV7-2
CDR3aa: CASSLAFLTGSYGYTF
CDR3nt: TGTGCCAGCAGCTTAGCGTTTTTGACAGGGAGCTATGGCTACACCTTC

abundance: -
j_gene: TRBJ2-7
d_gene: -
v_gene: TRBV5-1
CDR3aa: CASSLARGLSLRNYEQYF
CDR3nt: TGCGCCAGCAGCTTGGCCAGAGGTCTCTCACTCCGGAATTACGAGCAGTACTTC

abundance: -
j_gene: TRBJ2-7
d_gene: -
v_gene: TRBV4-1
CDR3aa: CASSENRAYEQYF
CDR3nt: TGCGCCAGCAGCGAAAACAGGGCCTACGAGCAGTACTTC

abundance: -
j_gene: TRBJ2-2
d_gene: -
v_gene: TRBV9
CDR3aa: CASSVTGTNTGELFF
CDR3nt: TGTGCCAGCAGCGTCACCGGGACGAACACCGGGGAGCTGTTTTTT

abundance: -
j_gene: TRBJ2-2
d_gene: TRBD2
v_gene: TRBV7-6
CDR3aa: CASSLASLAGNTGELFF
CDR3nt: TGTGCCAGCAGCTTAGCGTCGCTAGCGGGGAACACCGGGGAGCTGTTTTTT

abundance: few
j_gene: TRBJ1-1
d_gene: TRBD1
v_gene: TRBV9
CDR3aa: CASSVAGGTAFF
CDR3nt: TGTGCCAGCAGCGTAGCAGGGGGGACGGCTTTCTTT

abundance: -
j_gene: TRBJ1-6
d_gene: -
v_gene: TRBV7-6
CDR3aa: CASSLESVNSPLHF
CDR3nt: TGTGCCAGCAGCTTAGAATCGGTAAATTCACCCCTCCACTTT

abundance: -
j_gene: TRBJ2-1
d_gene: -
v_gene: TRBV18
CDR3aa: CASCEQTTGNEQFF
CDR3nt: TGTGCCAGCTGTGAACAGACCACGGGGAATGAGCAGTTCTTC

abundance: -
j_gene: TRBJ2-2
d_gene: -
v_gene: TRBV30
CDR3aa: CACAPSLANTGELFF
CDR3nt: TGTGCCTGCGCCCCTAGCTTGGCGAACACCGGGGAGCTGTTTTTT

abundance: once
j_gene: TRBJ2-7
d_gene: -
v_gene: TRBV5-4
CDR3aa: CASSLVPGSEQYF
CDR3nt: TGTGCCAGCAGCTTGGTACCGGGTAGTGAGCAGTACTTC

abundance: few
j_gene: TRBJ2-2
d_gene: TRBD1
v_gene: TRBV2
CDR3aa: CARGDRGTGELFF
CDR3nt: TGTGCCAGAGGGGACAGGGGGACCGGGGAGCTGTTTTTT

abundance: -
j_gene: TRBJ1-3
d_gene: TRBD1
v_gene: TRBV9
CDR3aa: CASSVQTGVGNTIYF
CDR3nt: TGTGCCAGCAGCGTTCAAACAGGGGTTGGAAACACCATATATTTT

abundance: -
j_gene: TRBJ1-2
d_gene: -
v_gene: TRBV19
CDR3aa: CATRGPGPYGYTF
CDR3nt: TGTGCCACCAGAGGGCCAGGCCCCTATGGCTACACCTTC

abundance: once
j_gene: TRBJ1-5
d_gene: TRBD1
v_gene: TRBV30
CDR3aa: CAWSVGQGDQPQHF
CDR3nt: TGTGCCTGGAGTGTTGGACAGGGAGATCAGCCCCAGCATTTT

abundance: -
j_gene: TRBJ2-3
d_gene: -
v_gene: TRBV19
CDR3aa: CASTLPGVPDTQYF
CDR3nt: TGTGCCAGTACCCTCCCCGGGGTTCCAGATACGCAGTATTTT

abundance: -
j_gene: TRBJ2-7
d_gene: TRBD1
v_gene: TRBV5-4
CDR3aa: CASSLQGIPYEQYF
CDR3nt: TGTGCCAGCAGCTTACAGGGGATCCCCTACGAGCAGTACTTC

abundance: -
j_gene: TRBJ1-1
d_gene: -
v_gene: TRBV7-2
CDR3aa: CASNDGEDTEAFF
CDR3nt: TGTGCCAGCAACGATGGGGAGGACACTGAAGCTTTCTTT

abundance: -
j_gene: TRBJ1-3
d_gene: -
v_gene: TRBV30
CDR3aa: CAWSVGGFLGNTIYF
CDR3nt: TGTGCCTGGAGTGTAGGGGGATTCCTAGGAAACACCATATATTTT

abundance: -
j_gene: TRBJ1-1
d_gene: TRBD1
v_gene: TRBV27
CDR3aa: CASRLKDRVNTEAFF
CDR3nt: TGTGCCAGCAGACTAAAGGACAGGGTGAACACTGAAGCTTTCTTT

abundance: -
j_gene: TRBJ2-5
d_gene: -
v_gene: TRBV11-2
CDR3aa: CASSPQSRQRGETQYF
CDR3nt: TGTGCCAGCAGCCCGCAAAGCCGACAGAGGGGGGAGACCCAGTACTTC

abundance: -
j_gene: TRBJ2-3
d_gene: TRBD1
v_gene: TRBV7-2
CDR3aa: CASSPPGGAGTDTQYF
CDR3nt: TGTGCCAGCAGCCCCCCAGGGGGCGCTGGCACAGATACGCAGTATTTT

abundance: -
j_gene: TRBJ1-4
d_gene: -
v_gene: TRBV2
CDR3aa: CASRRNPSGSSGATNEKLFF
CDR3nt: TGTGCCAGCAGACGGAACCCGTCTGGGAGCTCGGGGGCAACTAATGAAAAACTGTTTTTT

abundance: -
j_gene: TRBJ1-1
d_gene: TRBD1
v_gene: TRBV6-5
CDR3aa: CASSRGQEAFF
CDR3nt: TGTGCCAGCAGTAGGGGGCAGGAAGCTTTCTTT

abundance: few
j_gene: TRBJ1-1
d_gene: TRBD1
v_gene: TRBV19
CDR3aa: CASSIDVWGTGSNTEAFF
CDR3nt: TGTGCCAGTAGTATAGATGTGTGGGGGACAGGGTCGAACACTGAAGCTTTCTTT

abundance: once
j_gene: TRBJ1-3
d_gene: -
v_gene: TRBV7-8
CDR3aa: CASSFDRSGGNTIYF
CDR3nt: TGTGCCAGCAGCTTTGACAGATCCGGAGGAAACACCATATATTTT

abundance: -
j_gene: TRBJ2-7
d_gene: -
v_gene: TRBV7-2
CDR3aa: CASSLAGASPHEQYF
CDR3nt: TGTGCCAGCAGCTTAGCAGGGGCGAGCCCCCACGAGCAGTACTTC

abundance: -
j_gene: TRBJ2-2
d_gene: -
v_gene: TRBV19
CDR3aa: CASIPGTTNTGELFF
CDR3nt: TGTGCCAGTATCCCCGGGACAACGAACACCGGGGAGCTGTTTTTT

abundance: few
j_gene: TRBJ1-1
d_gene: -
v_gene: TRBV5-1
CDR3aa: CASSLTGSATEAFF
CDR3nt: TGCGCCAGCAGTCTTACAGGCTCGGCCACTGAAGCTTTCTTT

abundance: -
j_gene: TRBJ1-5
d_gene: -
v_gene: TRBV27
CDR3aa: CASSLLGKNQPQHF
CDR3nt: TGTGCCAGCAGTTTACTCGGGAAAAATCAGCCCCAGCATTTT

abundance: -
j_gene: TRBJ1-5
d_gene: TRBD1
v_gene: TRBV6-5
CDR3aa: CASSLQGANQPQHF
CDR3nt: TGTGCCAGCAGCCTACAGGGGGCCAATCAGCCCCAGCATTTT

abundance: -
j_gene: TRBJ1-1
d_gene: -
v_gene: TRBV27
CDR3aa: CASSPGGNTEAFF
CDR3nt: TGTGCCAGCAGTCCCGGCGGGAACACTGAAGCTTTCTTT

abundance: -
j_gene: TRBJ1-6
d_gene: -
v_gene: TRBV7-6
CDR3aa: CASSLWGERNSPLHF
CDR3nt: TGTGCCAGCAGCTTATGGGGGGAGAGGAATTCACCCCTCCACTTT

abundance: -
j_gene: TRBJ1-2
d_gene: -
v_gene: TRBV28
CDR3aa: CASTRPIGSYGYTF
CDR3nt: TGTGCCAGCACCCGACCCATCGGGAGCTATGGCTACACCTTC

abundance: -
j_gene: TRBJ2-7
d_gene: -
v_gene: TRBV27
CDR3aa: CASSLGAGTYEQYF
CDR3nt: TGTGCCAGCAGTTTAGGGGCCGGGACATACGAGCAGTACTTC

abundance: -
j_gene: TRBJ2-7
d_gene: TRBD1
v_gene: TRBV19
CDR3aa: CASRGQGKNEQYF
CDR3nt: TGTGCCAGTAGGGGACAGGGTAAGAACGAGCAGTACTTC

abundance: -
j_gene: TRBJ1-5
d_gene: TRBD1
v_gene: TRBV6-6
CDR3aa: CASSYRDSHNQPQHF
CDR3nt: TGTGCCAGCAGTTACCGGGACAGTCACAATCAGCCCCAGCATTTT

abundance: -
j_gene: TRBJ2-7
d_gene: -
v_gene: TRBV5-5
CDR3aa: CASNAQGFPYEQYF
CDR3nt: TGTGCCAGCAACGCCCAGGGGTTTCCCTACGAGCAGTACTTC

abundance: -
j_gene: TRBJ1-1
d_gene: TRBD1
v_gene: TRBV7-9
CDR3aa: CASRPPDRGKREAFF
CDR3nt: TGTGCCAGCAGACCTCCGGACAGGGGTAAAAGGGAGGCTTTCTTT

abundance: -
j_gene: TRBJ2-7
d_gene: TRBD1
v_gene: TRBV29-1
CDR3aa: CSVVLGQGVYEQYF
CDR3nt: TGCAGCGTTGTGTTAGGACAGGGGGTCTACGAGCAGTACTTC

abundance: -
j_gene: TRBJ1-2
d_gene: -
v_gene: TRBV27
CDR3aa: CASSFGGAGYTF
CDR3nt: TGTGCCAGCAGTTTCGGGGGGGCCGGCTACACCTTC

abundance: -
j_gene: TRBJ2-7
d_gene: TRBD2
v_gene: TRBV7-2
CDR3aa: CASSQRLAGGAYEQYF
CDR3nt: TGTGCCAGCAGCCAACGACTAGCGGGGGGAGCCTACGAGCAGTACTTC

abundance: -
j_gene: TRBJ2-3
d_gene: -
v_gene: TRBV15
CDR3aa: CATSRVGGADTQYF
CDR3nt: TGTGCCACCAGCAGAGTGGGAGGCGCAGATACGCAGTATTTT

abundance: -
j_gene: TRBJ2-7
d_gene: TRBD2
v_gene: TRBV7-9
CDR3aa: CASSLHRTSGSYEQYF
CDR3nt: TGTGCCAGCAGCTTACACAGGACTAGCGGGAGCTACGAGCAGTACTTC

abundance: -
j_gene: TRBJ2-3
d_gene: -
v_gene: TRBV25-1
CDR3aa: CASSELDTLATDTQYF
CDR3nt: TGTGCCAGCAGTGAACTGGACACCCTGGCCACAGATACGCAGTATTTT

abundance: -
j_gene: TRBJ1-1
d_gene: -
v_gene: TRBV4-3
CDR3aa: CASSQFSGRGSTEAFF
CDR3nt: TGCGCCAGCAGCCAATTTTCGGGACGGGGGAGCACTGAAGCTTTCTTT

abundance: -
j_gene: TRBJ2-3
d_gene: -
v_gene: TRBV6-6
CDR3aa: CASRGGPDTQYF
CDR3nt: TGTGCCAGCAGGGGGGGGCCAGATACGCAGTATTTT

abundance: once
j_gene: TRBJ1-2
d_gene: -
v_gene: TRBV30
CDR3aa: CAWSVAGPYGYTF
CDR3nt: TGTGCCTGGAGCGTCGCAGGGCCCTATGGCTACACCTTC

abundance: -
j_gene: TRBJ2-5
d_gene: TRBD1
v_gene: TRBV7-6
CDR3aa: CASSLGQPQETQYF
CDR3nt: TGTGCCAGCAGCCTGGGACAGCCTCAAGAGACCCAGTACTTC

abundance: -
j_gene: TRBJ2-7
d_gene: -
v_gene: TRBV7-2
CDR3aa: CASSAGQWLHEQYF
CDR3nt: TGTGCCAGCAGCGCGGGACAGTGGCTACACGAGCAGTACTTC

abundance: -
j_gene: TRBJ2-1
d_gene: -
v_gene: TRBV19
CDR3aa: CASSIGASRQSYNEQFF
CDR3nt: TGTGCCAGTAGTATAGGGGCCTCGCGTCAGTCCTACAATGAGCAGTTCTTC

abundance: -
j_gene: TRBJ1-6
d_gene: -
v_gene: TRBV14
CDR3aa: CASSHDFFSSPLHF
CDR3nt: TGTGCCAGCAGCCATGATTTCTTTAGTTCACCCCTCCACTTT

abundance: -
j_gene: TRBJ1-2
d_gene: -
v_gene: TRBV2
CDR3aa: CASSRGGELGYGYTF
CDR3nt: TGTGCCAGCAGTCGAGGAGGGGAGTTGGGCTATGGCTACACCTTC

abundance: -
j_gene: TRBJ2-4
d_gene: TRBD2
v_gene: TRBV15
CDR3aa: CATSRSGGNIQYF
CDR3nt: TGTGCCACCAGCAGAAGCGGGGGGAACATTCAGTACTTC

abundance: -
j_gene: TRBJ2-1
d_gene: -
v_gene: TRBV27
CDR3aa: CASSFRRGEQFF
CDR3nt: TGTGCCAGCAGTTTCCGCCGGGGTGAGCAGTTCTTC